The rows below give T cell receptor beta chains drawn from one sample of a study of cytomegalovirus exposure and HLA in healthy donors. Measured with immunoSEQ multiplex PCR; TCRdb has only the in-frame clones, and not every one. Counted here are approximately 200,000 clones, 81% occurring once; the ten biggest clones make up roughly 1.2%. Sequencing used PBMCs. The receptor source for this set is a woman in her 30s in good health and CMV-seronegative. Each CDR3 is given with its conserved first and last residue. The D gene is left open where the match is weak. Where a row states a size, it is once, few, many or the class of an expanded clone; other rows omit it.

CDR3 DNA: TGTGCCAGCAGCTTGGGACAGCCGGGGGAGCTGTTTTTT
CDR3 protein: CASSLGQPGELFF
D gene: TRBD1
J gene: TRBJ2-2
V gene: TRBV11-3
clone size: .

CDR3 DNA: TGTGCCAGCAGCTTGTTGACAGGGGTTAGGTCACCCCTCCACTTT
CDR3 protein: CASSLLTGVRSPLHF
D gene: TRBD1
J gene: TRBJ1-6
V gene: TRBV5-6
clone size: .

CDR3 DNA: TGTGCCAGCAGCTTAGGTACGCGAACCTACAATGAGCAGTTCTTC
CDR3 protein: CASSLGTRTYNEQFF
D gene: .
J gene: TRBJ2-1
V gene: TRBV7-2
clone size: .

CDR3 DNA: TGTGCCAGCAGTCCAGCCGGGGACAGGGCCTCCTACGAGCAGTACTTC
CDR3 protein: CASSPAGDRASYEQYF
D gene: TRBD1
J gene: TRBJ2-7
V gene: TRBV7-8
clone size: .

CDR3 DNA: TGTGCCAGCAGCCTAAATACTCGAGGGGCCAACGTCCTGACTTTC
CDR3 protein: CASSLNTRGANVLTF
D gene: .
J gene: TRBJ2-6
V gene: TRBV7-9
clone size: .

CDR3 DNA: TGTGCCAGCAGCTTAGACGGTCGTGGCACTGAAGCTTTCTTT
CDR3 protein: CASSLDGRGTEAFF
D gene: .
J gene: TRBJ1-1
V gene: TRBV7-2
clone size: .

CDR3 DNA: TGCAGCGGGGTGAGACTAGCGGCCCAAGAGACCCAGTACTTC
CDR3 protein: CSGVRLAAQETQYF
D gene: TRBD2
J gene: TRBJ2-5
V gene: TRBV29-1
clone size: .

CDR3 DNA: TGTGCCAGCAGTCCACAGGAGACCCAGTACTTC
CDR3 protein: CASSPQETQYF
D gene: .
J gene: TRBJ2-5
V gene: TRBV6-6
clone size: .

CDR3 DNA: TGTGCCAGCAGTGAGACGCGGAGGGGTGGCTACACCTTC
CDR3 protein: CASSETRRGGYTF
D gene: .
J gene: TRBJ1-2
V gene: TRBV6-1
clone size: .

CDR3 DNA: TGTGCCAGCAGCCCTAGCGGGGCACCTCGGACCGGGGAGCTGTTTTTT
CDR3 protein: CASSPSGAPRTGELFF
D gene: TRBD2
J gene: TRBJ2-2
V gene: TRBV7-3
clone size: .

CDR3 DNA: TGTGCCAGCAGTTACGGGGGGGCGGGCGGCTACACCTTC
CDR3 protein: CASSYGGAGGYTF
D gene: .
J gene: TRBJ1-2
V gene: TRBV6-5
clone size: .

CDR3 DNA: TGTGCCACCAGCAACCGGGATAGACAAGAGACCCAGTACTTC
CDR3 protein: CATSNRDRQETQYF
D gene: .
J gene: TRBJ2-5
V gene: TRBV15
clone size: .

CDR3 DNA: TGTGCCAGTAGTGACCAAAACAGGGATACGCAGTATTTT
CDR3 protein: CASSDQNRDTQYF
D gene: .
J gene: TRBJ2-3
V gene: TRBV19
clone size: .

CDR3 DNA: TGTGCCAGCGGACAGCTGAACACTGAAGCTTTCTTT
CDR3 protein: CASGQLNTEAFF
D gene: .
J gene: TRBJ1-1
V gene: TRBV2
clone size: once

CDR3 DNA: TGTGCCAGCAGACCCGGGACTAGCGGGACCCAAGAGACCCAGTACTTC
CDR3 protein: CASRPGTSGTQETQYF
D gene: TRBD2
J gene: TRBJ2-5
V gene: TRBV2
clone size: few

CDR3 DNA: TGCGCCAGCAGCCAGACTGTAGCGGGGGGGCTGCATACGCAGTATTTT
CDR3 protein: CASSQTVAGGLHTQYF
D gene: TRBD2
J gene: TRBJ2-3
V gene: TRBV4-1
clone size: .

CDR3 DNA: TGTGCCAGCAGGATGGCGAGGTTCAGGGAAAGCACAGATACGCAGTATTTT
CDR3 protein: CASRMARFRESTDTQYF
D gene: .
J gene: TRBJ2-3
V gene: TRBV2
clone size: .

CDR3 DNA: TGTGCCAGCACTCTCACACAGGGGCGGAACACTGAAGCTTTCTTT
CDR3 protein: CASTLTQGRNTEAFF
D gene: TRBD1
J gene: TRBJ1-1
V gene: TRBV6-1
clone size: .

CDR3 DNA: TGTGCCTCCCGAAACAGGGGCACCCCAGATACGCAGTATTTT
CDR3 protein: CASRNRGTPDTQYF
D gene: TRBD1
J gene: TRBJ2-3
V gene: TRBV19
clone size: .

CDR3 DNA: TGTGCCAGCAGCTTCCACGGAGGACAGGCGCCTAATTCACCCCTCCACTTT
CDR3 protein: CASSFHGGQAPNSPLHF
D gene: TRBD1
J gene: TRBJ1-6
V gene: TRBV5-8
clone size: .

CDR3 DNA: TGTGCCAGCAGTGAAAAAAGAGTCGCGAGAGTCTATGGCTACACCTTC
CDR3 protein: CASSEKRVARVYGYTF
D gene: .
J gene: TRBJ1-2
V gene: TRBV6-1
clone size: .

CDR3 DNA: TGTGCCAGCAGTTTATCGAGCGGGACAGGAACCTACGAGCAGTACTTC
CDR3 protein: CASSLSSGTGTYEQYF
D gene: .
J gene: TRBJ2-7
V gene: TRBV27
clone size: .

CDR3 DNA: TGTGCCAGCAGCGTAGATTCCCAGGACAGTTCTAGCACAGATACGCAGTATTTT
CDR3 protein: CASSVDSQDSSSTDTQYF
D gene: .
J gene: TRBJ2-3
V gene: TRBV9
clone size: .

CDR3 DNA: TGTGCCAGTAGTATGCAGGGTAGGAGTCAGCCCCAGCATTTT
CDR3 protein: CASSMQGRSQPQHF
D gene: .
J gene: TRBJ1-5
V gene: TRBV19
clone size: few

CDR3 DNA: TGTGCCAGCAGCATGACCAATCCGGGACTAGTAGGTGAGCAGTTCTTC
CDR3 protein: CASSMTNPGLVGEQFF
D gene: TRBD2
J gene: TRBJ2-1
V gene: TRBV6-6
clone size: .

CDR3 DNA: TGTGCCAGTAGTATTAGGAGGGGAGGCGAAGAGACCCAGTACTTC
CDR3 protein: CASSIRRGGEETQYF
D gene: .
J gene: TRBJ2-5
V gene: TRBV19
clone size: .

CDR3 DNA: TGTGCCAGCAGTTCCAGGGAATCGGGAGGGTATTACGAGCAGTACTTC
CDR3 protein: CASSSRESGGYYEQYF
D gene: TRBD2
J gene: TRBJ2-7
V gene: TRBV27
clone size: once

CDR3 DNA: TGTGCCAGCAGTTGGGACAGGACCGGGGAGCTGTTTTTT
CDR3 protein: CASSWDRTGELFF
D gene: TRBD1
J gene: TRBJ2-2
V gene: TRBV5-6
clone size: .

CDR3 DNA: TGTGCCAGCAGTGGCCGACAGGATAATCAGCCCCAGCATTTT
CDR3 protein: CASSGRQDNQPQHF
D gene: .
J gene: TRBJ1-5
V gene: TRBV6-1
clone size: .

CDR3 DNA: TGTGCCAGCAGCTCCGGGACAGGGCCCTATGGCTACACCTTC
CDR3 protein: CASSSGTGPYGYTF
D gene: TRBD1
J gene: TRBJ1-2
V gene: TRBV5-4
clone size: few

CDR3 DNA: TGTGCCTGGCGACCGGGAACGAGCTATGGCTACACCTTC
CDR3 protein: CAWRPGTSYGYTF
D gene: .
J gene: TRBJ1-2
V gene: TRBV30
clone size: .

CDR3 DNA: TGTGCCAGCAGTCTAACATCCGGGACAGGGGGCCCTGCAACTAATGAAAAACTGTTTTTT
CDR3 protein: CASSLTSGTGGPATNEKLFF
D gene: TRBD1
J gene: TRBJ1-4
V gene: TRBV27
clone size: .

CDR3 DNA: TGCGCCAGCAGCTTGTCGGGGGGCTCAGGGGCCAACGTCCTGACTTTC
CDR3 protein: CASSLSGGSGANVLTF
D gene: .
J gene: TRBJ2-6
V gene: TRBV5-1
clone size: .

CDR3 DNA: TGTGCCAGCAGTTTCAGGGGTCGAAACACCATATATTTT
CDR3 protein: CASSFRGRNTIYF
D gene: .
J gene: TRBJ1-3
V gene: TRBV6-5
clone size: .

CDR3 DNA: TGCGCCAGCAGCCCCCGTCTGGCGGAGGACAATGAGCAGTTCTTC
CDR3 protein: CASSPRLAEDNEQFF
D gene: .
J gene: TRBJ2-1
V gene: TRBV5-1
clone size: .

CDR3 DNA: TGTGCCAGCGCCTTCTCCCCGGGACAGGGAAGAAGTGGCTACACCTTC
CDR3 protein: CASAFSPGQGRSGYTF
D gene: TRBD1
J gene: TRBJ1-2
V gene: TRBV27
clone size: .

CDR3 DNA: TGTGCCAGCAGCTTAGGGTTGGGGCGGGGTGAAGCTTTCTTT
CDR3 protein: CASSLGLGRGEAFF
D gene: .
J gene: TRBJ1-1
V gene: TRBV7-3
clone size: .

CDR3 DNA: TGCGCCAGCAGCTTGGAGGCCAGGGGGTCGTCTGGAAACACCATATATTTT
CDR3 protein: CASSLEARGSSGNTIYF
D gene: TRBD1
J gene: TRBJ1-3
V gene: TRBV5-1
clone size: few

CDR3 DNA: TGCGCCAGCAGCTTGGAGGGGGTGGCCGATGGGATTGAGACCCAGTACTTC
CDR3 protein: CASSLEGVADGIETQYF
D gene: .
J gene: TRBJ2-5
V gene: TRBV5-1
clone size: .

CDR3 DNA: TGTGCCAGCAGTTCACCGGAGGCCCCGGTGGAGACCCAGTACTTC
CDR3 protein: CASSSPEAPVETQYF
D gene: .
J gene: TRBJ2-5
V gene: TRBV28
clone size: .

CDR3 DNA: TGTGCCAGCAGCGTACGGGGAACCGGGGAGCTGTTTTTT
CDR3 protein: CASSVRGTGELFF
D gene: .
J gene: TRBJ2-2
V gene: TRBV9
clone size: .

CDR3 DNA: TGCGCCAGCAGCCAGACTAGCGGGGGCACAGATACGCAGTATTTT
CDR3 protein: CASSQTSGGTDTQYF
D gene: TRBD2
J gene: TRBJ2-3
V gene: TRBV4-1
clone size: .

CDR3 DNA: TGTGCCAGTACCCCGGAGGGTAGAGGTTACGAGCAGTACTTC
CDR3 protein: CASTPEGRGYEQYF
D gene: .
J gene: TRBJ2-7
V gene: TRBV19
clone size: .

CDR3 DNA: TGTGCCAGCTCACGACATCCGACAGGTGTCACAGATACGCAGTATTTT
CDR3 protein: CASSRHPTGVTDTQYF
D gene: .
J gene: TRBJ2-3
V gene: TRBV18
clone size: .

CDR3 DNA: TGTGCCAGCAGCCCTTTGATCGACAGGGAGACCCAGTACTTC
CDR3 protein: CASSPLIDRETQYF
D gene: .
J gene: TRBJ2-5
V gene: TRBV9
clone size: .

CDR3 DNA: TGTGCCAGCAGTTCAGGGCCCGGCGCCGGGACAGGGACTTACGAGCAGTACTTC
CDR3 protein: CASSSGPGAGTGTYEQYF
D gene: TRBD1
J gene: TRBJ2-7
V gene: TRBV27
clone size: .

CDR3 DNA: TGTGCCAGCAGTTATGGACAGTATATTAGGACCTACGAGCAGTACTTC
CDR3 protein: CASSYGQYIRTYEQYF
D gene: .
J gene: TRBJ2-7
V gene: TRBV6-5
clone size: .